The 4 T cell receptor beta chains in this list originate from one sample, sequenced in a study of cytomegalovirus exposure and HLA in healthy donors. Researchers ran the PCR with 60 Vbeta and 13 Jbeta primers. Libraries were prepared by immunoSEQ multiplex PCR; TCRdb keeps only in-frame clonotypes and omits some of them. The data contain some 170,000 clones, 65% to 80% of them singletons. Sequenced input: PBMCs. All receptors come from a man aged 35 to 55 in good health and CMV-seronegative.

DNA for the CDR3: TGTGCTAGTGGTTTGACTATGGGACACCAGCGGAACACTGAAGCTTTCTTT. It translates to CASGLTMGHQRNTEAFF. The chain employs TRBV12-5 and TRBJ1-1, with a possible D match to TRBD1 (6 bases). The CDR3 length is 17 residues. Germline V gene data show CDR1 as LGHNT and CDR2 as FRNRAP. The V and J ends lost 2 bases and 1 base respectively, with 17 bases between them.

This clone was seen only once. The chain uses TRBV6-5 and TRBJ1-6; D perhaps matches TRBD1 (6 bases). The CDR3 loop spans 14 amino acids. CDR1 is MNHEY and CDR2 is SVGAGI in the germline V gene. The V end lost 6 bases, the J end lost 7 bases, and 13 bases lay between the germline ends. The CDR3 DNA sequence: TGTGCCAGCAGAGCAACAGGGCAGAATTCACCCCTCCACTTT. Protein sequence: CASRATGQNSPLHF.

The rearrangement joins TRBV6-5 to TRBJ1-4; 7 bases map to TRBD1. V was pared by 5 bases and J by 7 bases, with 7 bases of the junction left unmatched. Germline CDR1 MNHEY, CDR2 SVGAGI. The CDR3 is made up of 14 amino acids. The chain's CDR3 is CASSRTGVGEKLFF. The CDR3 DNA is TGTGCCAGCAGTCGAACAGGGGTCGGTGAAAAACTGTTTTTT.

This chain joins TRBV5-6 and TRBJ2-5, with 9 bases fitting TRBD1. Trimming cost V 9 bases and J 5 bases; bases outside gene matches: 8. Looked up from germline, CDR1 is SGHDT and CDR2 is YYEEEE. This CDR3 has 13 residues. CDR3 in amino acids: CATTTGGRETQYF. In DNA, the CDR3 is TGTGCCACCACGACAGGGGGACGCGAGACCCAGTACTTC.